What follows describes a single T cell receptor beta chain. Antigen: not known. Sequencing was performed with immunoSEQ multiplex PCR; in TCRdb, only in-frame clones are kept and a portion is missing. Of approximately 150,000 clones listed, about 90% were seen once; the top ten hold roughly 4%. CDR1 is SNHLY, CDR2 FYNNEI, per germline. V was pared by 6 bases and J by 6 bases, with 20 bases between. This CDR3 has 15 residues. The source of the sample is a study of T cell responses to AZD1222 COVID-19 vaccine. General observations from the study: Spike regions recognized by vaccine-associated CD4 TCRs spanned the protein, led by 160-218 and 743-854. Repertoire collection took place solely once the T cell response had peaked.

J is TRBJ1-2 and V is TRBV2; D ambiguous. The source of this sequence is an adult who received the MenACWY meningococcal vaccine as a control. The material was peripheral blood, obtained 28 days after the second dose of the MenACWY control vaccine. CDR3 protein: CASSPLQGIGDGYTF. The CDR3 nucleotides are TGTGCCAGCAGCCCCCTACAAGGGATTGGAGATGGCTACACCTTC.